This record looks at one T cell receptor beta chain sequence and its context. Those who participated ranged in age from about 18 to 89 years and resided in about 24 US areas. The source of the sample is a study of blood T cell repertoires in COVID-19. At the level of the study: The analysed material was cDNA or gDNA that came from T cells, B-cell-depleted T cells, or PBMCs.

Using immunoSEQ multiplex PCR, the repertoire was profiled, and TCRdb retains in-frame clones only, with some absent. The table lists 300,000 to 500,000 clones, around nine tenths of them singletons. The sample comprised PBMCs or T cells enriched from blood (not recorded which). The TCR comes from a woman aged 25 to 45 with acute COVID-19.

The CDR3 loop is CASSSWGRYGYTF. The DNA for the CDR3 is TGTGCCAGCAGCTCTTGGGGGCGGTATGGCTACACCTTC. J is TRBJ1-2 and V is TRBV5-6; D possibly corresponds to TRBD1 (6 bases). V was shortened by 3 bases and J by 5 bases, with 11 bases between the two germline ends. This CDR3 has 13 residues. Germline V lookup: CDR1 SGHDT, CDR2 YYEEEE.